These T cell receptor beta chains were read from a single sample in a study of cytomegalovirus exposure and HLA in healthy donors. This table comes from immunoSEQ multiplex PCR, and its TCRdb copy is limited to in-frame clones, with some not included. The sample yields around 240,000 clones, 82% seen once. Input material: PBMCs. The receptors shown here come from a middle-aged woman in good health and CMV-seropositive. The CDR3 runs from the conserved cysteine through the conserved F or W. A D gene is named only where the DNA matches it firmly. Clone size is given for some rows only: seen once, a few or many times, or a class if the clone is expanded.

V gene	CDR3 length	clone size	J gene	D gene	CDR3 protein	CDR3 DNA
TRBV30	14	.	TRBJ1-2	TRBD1	CAWILTGTGRGYTF	TGTGCCTGGATCTTAACTGGGACAGGGAGAGGCTACACCTTC
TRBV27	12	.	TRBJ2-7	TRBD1	CASSSGGAEQYF	TGTGCCAGCAGTTCAGGGGGCGCCGAGCAGTACTTC
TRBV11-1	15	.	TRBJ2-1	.	CASSLLGLGGNEQFF	TGTGCCAGCAGCTTATTAGGCCTCGGGGGCAATGAGCAGTTCTTC
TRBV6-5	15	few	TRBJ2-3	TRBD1	CASSSRDRALDTQYF	TGTGCCAGCAGTTCCCGGGACAGGGCGTTAGATACGCAGTATTTT
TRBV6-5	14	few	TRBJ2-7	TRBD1	CASKSTGVSYEQYF	TGTGCCAGCAAGAGTACAGGGGTTTCCTACGAGCAGTACTTC
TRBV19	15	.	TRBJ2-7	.	CASSNRYRGGYEQYF	TGTGCCAGTAGTAACCGTTACAGGGGAGGTTACGAGCAGTACTTC
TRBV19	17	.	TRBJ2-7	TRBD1	CASSMEGVATGVDEQYF	TGTGCCAGTAGTATGGAGGGTGTGGCGACAGGGGTGGACGAGCAGTACTTC
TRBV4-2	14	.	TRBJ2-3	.	CASSHATGWDTQYF	TGTGCCAGCAGCCATGCTACAGGGTGGGATACGCAGTATTTT
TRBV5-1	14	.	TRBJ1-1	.	CASSLGSVNTEAFF	TGCGCCAGCAGCTTGGGGTCAGTGAACACTGAAGCTTTCTTT
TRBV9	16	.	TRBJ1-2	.	CASSVAESFATRGYTF	TGTGCCAGCAGCGTAGCAGAGAGTTTCGCTACCAGGGGCTACACCTTC